This TCR beta chain emerged from a study of T cell repertoires in cytomegalovirus infection. General study points: There were HLA-C-restricted CMV-specific TCR beta clonotypes dominating the ex vivo response. There were carriers of CMV plus the relevant HLA, and cumulative public TCR beta family frequency identified them.

Germline CDR1 reads SGHTA; CDR2 reads FQGNSA. CDR3 length equals 13 residues. Trimming cost V 3 bases and J 5 bases, with 11 bases left between them. This clonotype came up many times. Its antigen is undetermined. A single record per CDR3 protein comes from TCRdb applying MiXCR to the reads. The sample consists of a few hundred thousand distinct CDR3 sequences, about a sixth of them appearing once. Material: PBMCs. The gene calls are TRBV7-2 and TRBJ2-7; weak D call: TRBD2 (5 bases). This sequence was found in a human donor in good health (CMV status not recorded). Some clones in this sample may be carry-over from other donors' samples. CDR3 coding DNA: TGTGCCAGCAGCTTGCTAGCTACCCACGAGCAGTACTTC. Residues: CASSLLATHEQYF.